Listed below are T cell receptor beta chains from one sample, sequenced in a study of blood T cell repertoires in COVID-19. Libraries were prepared by immunoSEQ multiplex PCR; TCRdb keeps only in-frame clonotypes and omits some of them. The sample consists of some 140,000 clones, less than 90% of them appearing once. Material: PBMCs or T cells enriched from blood (not recorded which). The receptors shown here come from a young man who had recovered from COVID-19. CDR3s include the opening cysteine and the closing phenylalanine or tryptophan. The D gene is left open where the match is weak. For some rows the clone size is stated as once, few or many, or as a class when expanded; others skip it.

abundance	d_gene	j_gene	v_gene	CDR3aa	CDR3nt
NA	NA	TRBJ1-5	TRBV10-3	CAISEAQENQPQHF	TGTGCCATCAGTGAGGCACAGGAGAATCAGCCCCAGCATTTT
NA	NA	TRBJ2-6	TRBV3-1/TRBV3-2	CASSLRGSGANVLTF	TGTGCCAGCAGCCTAAGGGGATCTGGGGCCAACGTCCTGACTTTC
NA	NA	TRBJ2-6	TRBV2	CASSGRVGANVLTF	TGTGCCAGCAGTGGCAGGGTTGGGGCCAACGTCCTGACTTTC
NA	TRBD2	TRBJ2-3	TRBV19	CASSLAGDYTDTQYF	TGTGCCAGTAGTCTAGCGGGAGATTATACAGATACGCAGTATTTT
NA	TRBD2	TRBJ2-7	TRBV6-5	CASSGTSGTYEQYF	TGTGCCAGCAGCGGGACTAGCGGCACCTACGAGCAGTACTTC
NA	TRBD1	TRBJ1-5	TRBV27	CASSLKGALTPAASNQPQHF	TGTGCCAGCAGTTTGAAGGGGGCTTTGACCCCCGCGGCTTCCAATCAGCCCCAGCATTTT
NA	NA	TRBJ2-5	TRBV5-6	CASSPRVQETQYF	TGTGCCAGCAGCCCCCGGGTTCAAGAGACCCAGTACTTC
once	NA	TRBJ2-7	TRBV10-1	CASSEYSYEQYF	TGCGCCAGCAGTGAGTATAGCTACGAGCAGTACTTC
NA	NA	TRBJ1-1	TRBV19	CASSNLRGGSTEAFF	TGTGCCAGTAGCAACCTGAGGGGGGGGTCCACTGAAGCTTTCTTT
NA	TRBD2	TRBJ2-3	TRBV4-1	CASSQGLGLAVSTDTQYF	TGCGCCAGCAGCCAAGGTCTTGGACTAGCGGTTAGCACAGATACGCAGTATTTT
NA	NA	TRBJ2-5	TRBV7-8	CASSLLLGAGQETQYF	TGTGCCAGCAGCTTATTATTAGGGGCAGGCCAAGAGACCCAGTACTTC
NA	TRBD1	TRBJ2-4	TRBV5-6	CASARQGGIQYF	TGTGCCAGCGCTCGACAGGGTGGCATTCAGTACTTC
NA	NA	TRBJ1-3	TRBV5-1	CASSLGQGTGNTIYF	TGCGCCAGCAGCTTGGGGCAGGGCACTGGAAACACCATATATTTT
NA	NA	TRBJ1-1	TRBV5-1	CASSRRAEAGTEAFF	TGCGCCAGCAGCCGTCGAGCGGAGGCGGGCACTGAAGCTTTCTTT
NA	TRBD2	TRBJ2-2	TRBV6-4	CASSGTSGSTGELFF	TGTGCCAGCAGTGGGACTAGCGGGAGCACCGGGGAGCTGTTTTTT
NA	NA	TRBJ2-4	TRBV7-9	CASSQGQKNIQYF	TGTGCCAGCAGCCAAGGACAGAAAAACATTCAGTACTTC
NA	TRBD1	TRBJ1-3	TRBV19	CASSKGRGYPDISGNTIYF	TGTGCCAGTAGTAAGGGCAGGGGGTACCCTGACATCTCTGGAAACACCATATATTTT
NA	NA	TRBJ1-5	TRBV19	CASSIEGKSNQPQHF	TGTGCCAGTAGTATCGAGGGTAAGAGCAATCAGCCCCAGCATTTT
NA	NA	TRBJ1-4	TRBV10-1	CASSAGTSREKLFF	TGCGCCAGCAGCGCCGGGACATCTCGTGAAAAACTGTTTTTT
NA	NA	TRBJ1-5	TRBV27	CASSLAGDGQPQHF	TGTGCCAGCAGTTTAGCAGGGGACGGTCAGCCCCAGCATTTT
once	NA	TRBJ1-1	TRBV21-1	CASSPGQGYFGTEAFF	TGTGCCAGCAGCCCGGGACAGGGATATTTCGGCACTGAAGCTTTCTTT
NA	NA	TRBJ1-2	TRBV5-4	CASSLYGGDYGYTF	TGTGCCAGCAGCTTGTACGGGGGTGACTATGGCTACACCTTC
once	NA	TRBJ1-3	TRBV6-5	CASSYRDNFSGNTIYF	TGTGCCAGCAGTTACCGGGACAACTTCTCTGGAAACACCATATATTTT
once	NA	TRBJ2-3	TRBV16	CASSRGARDTQYF	TGTGCCAGCAGCCGCGGGGCCAGAGATACGCAGTATTTT
NA	NA	TRBJ2-1	TRBV19	CASSQTQGYNEQFF	TGTGCCAGTAGTCAAACACAGGGCTACAATGAGCAGTTCTTC